The 14 T cell receptor beta chains listed next were all sequenced from one sample in a study of spatial heterogeneity in lung cancer. Broader study findings: Mutation tallies in tumors tracked expanded intratumoral alpha and beta TCR counts.

No antigen is known for these receptors. The time point was: sample taken at primary tumor resection. Using its own MiXCR run on the 5' RACE reads, TCRdb lists one record per CDR3 protein. The data show 1,500 to 1,800 distinct CDR3 sequences, approximately 9.8% seen once. Sequencing used lung tumor tissue, obtained at surgery. These TCRs come from a female donor with early-stage non-small cell lung cancer.

Note on this clonotype: Being off target in a library aimed at alpha chains, this beta chain has a size of little meaning. V is TRBV28 and J is TRBJ2-1; D gene uncertain. Trimming removed 6 bases at V and 0 bases at J, with 12 bases between. CDR3 length equals 15 residues. CDR1 is MDHEN and CDR2 is SYDVKM in the germline V gene. CDR3 amino acids: CASSQEPLSYNEQFF. The DNA for the CDR3 is TGTGCCAGCAGCCAAGAGCCGCTCTCCTACAATGAGCAGTTCTTC.

This clonotype is categorized as medium-sized (0.01 to 0.1%). The size of this beta chain means little, since it is a stray read in a library made for alpha chains. The chain has TRBV12-3 or TRBV12-4 and TRBJ2-1; 9 positions agree with TRBD1. The CDR3 sequence is 15 residues long. The V gene end was trimmed by 2 bases and the J gene end by 7 bases; junction bases not matched to a gene: 6. CDR3 loop: CASSLWGQGYNEQFF. In nucleotides, the CDR3 is TGTGCCAGCAGTTTATGGGGACAGGGATATAATGAGCAGTTCTTC.

This clonotype is medium-sized (0.01 to 0.1%) by share. This beta chain is an off-target read within a library intended for alpha chains, so its frequency means little. The V call is TRBV29-1, the J call TRBJ2-5; the D is unclear. Germline V gives CDR1 SQVTM, CDR2 ANQGSEA. The CDR3 is 10 residues long. The V and J ends lost 7 bases and 3 bases respectively, with 6 bases between them. CDR3 region: CSAGEETQYF. The CDR3 nucleotides are TGCAGCGCTGGTGAAGAGACCCAGTACTTC.

By share, this clonotype counts as medium-sized. This beta chain turned up in a library designed for alpha chains; as an off-target read, its abundance says little. The rearrangement joins TRBV9 to TRBJ2-2; TRBD2 might be the D (5 bases). Germline CDR1 SGDLS, CDR2 YYNGEE. Trimming removed 0 bases at V and 6 bases at J, with 12 bases between. The length of the CDR3 is 15 residues. In nucleotides, the CDR3 is TGTGCCAGCAGCGTAGAGGTCCCCGGGGCCGGGGAGCTGTTTTTT. Protein product: CASSVEVPGAGELFF. Full variable domain (outside the CDR3, taken from reference TRBV9 and TRBJ2-2): DSGVTQTPKHLITATGQRVTLRCSPRSGDLSVYWYQQSLDQGLQFLIQYYNGEERAKGNILERFSAQQFPDLHSELNLSSLELGDSALYFCASSVEVPGAGELFFGEGSRLTVL.

This clonotype is deemed medium-sized (0.01 to 0.1%). This beta chain was picked up by a library intended for alpha chains and is off target, so its count carries little meaning. V is TRBV27 and J is TRBJ2-7; D is unclear. The CDR3 is made up of 13 amino acids. The germline V gene has CDR1 MNHEY and CDR2 SMNVEV (reference sequence). Trimming removed 4 bases at V and 10 bases at J, with 17 bases between. The CDR3 coding sequence is TGTGCCAGCAGTTCCCCCGACCGAGGTAGACAGTACTTC. This encodes CASSSPDRGRQYF.

Comments on this clonotype: Because the library targeted alpha chains, this beta chain is an off-target read whose size means little. The rearrangement joins TRBV6-5 to TRBJ1-4; D perhaps matches TRBD1 (5 bases). Germline loops: CDR1 MNHEY, CDR2 SVGAGI. The CDR3 has 15 residues. The V gene lost 0 bases and the J gene lost 8 bases, with 13 bases spanning the gap. CDR3 in DNA: TGTGCCAGCAGTTACTCTTCAGGGATCGGAGAAAAACTGTTTTTT. Residues: CASSYSSGIGEKLFF.

This clonotype is large (0.1 to 1%). This beta chain turned up in a library designed for alpha chains; as an off-target read, its abundance says little. The chain carries TRBV11-2 and TRBJ2-4; TRBD2 aligns across 8 bases. Germline trimming cut 1 base from V and 8 bases from J; bases unmatched to any gene: 7. Germline CDR1 is SGHAT and CDR2 is FQNNGV. The CDR3 totals 15 residues. The CDR3 here is CASSLGPKAGDIQYF. In DNA form, the CDR3 reads TGTGCCAGCAGCTTAGGACCAAAAGCGGGGGACATTCAGTACTTC.

This clonotype qualifies as medium-sized. Being off target in a library aimed at alpha chains, this beta chain has a size of little meaning. V and J are TRBV2 and TRBJ2-3, with D hard to call. This CDR3 contains 13 residues. V was trimmed by 4 bases and J by 1 base, leaving 6 bases between them. Germline values: CDR1 SNHLY, CDR2 FYNNEI. Written as DNA, the CDR3 is TGTGCCAGCAGTGCAATGGGCACAGATACGCAGTATTTT. Residues: CASSAMGTDTQYF.

This clonotype ranks as medium-sized (0.01 to 0.1%). Since the library was made to target alpha chains, this beta chain is a stray read and its abundance is not meaningful. The chain employs TRBV7-8 and TRBJ2-1; TRBD2 aligns across 7 bases. The CDR3 runs 14 residues. Germline values: CDR1 SGHVS, CDR2 FQNEAQ. The trim removed 3 bases at V and 7 bases at J, leaving 6 bases unmatched. The CDR3, as DNA: TGTGCCAGCAGCTTTGAGACTAGCCTAAATGAGCAGTTCTTC. It is translated as CASSFETSLNEQFF. The full variable domain, completed using reference TRBV7-8 and TRBJ2-1, is GAGVSQSPRYKVAKRGQDVALRCDPISGHVSLFWYQQALGQGPEFLTYFQNEAQLDKSGLPSDRFFAERPEGSVSTLKIQRTQQEDSAVYLCASSFETSLNEQFFGPGTRLTVL.

Relative to its sample, this clonotype is medium-sized. The library was prepared for alpha chains; this beta chain is a stray read, so its frequency means little. The chain uses TRBV7-2 and TRBJ2-7, with no clear D. CDR3 size: 16 residues. Trimming cost V 2 bases and J 0 bases, with 14 bases left between them. The germline V gene has CDR1 SGHTA and CDR2 FQGNSA. The CDR3 DNA reads TGTGCCAGCAGCTTACTTCTAAGTTTAAGCTCCTACGAGCAGTACTTC. Translation gives CASSLLLSLSSYEQYF. Together with reference TRBV7-2 and TRBJ2-7, the CDR3 gives the full variable domain: GAGVSQSPSNKVTEKGKDVELRCDPISGHTALYWYRQSLGQGLEFLIYFQGNSAPDKSGLPSDRFSAERTGGSVSTLTIQRTQQEDSAVYLCASSLLLSLSSYEQYFGPGTRLTVT.

Within the sample, this clonotype is medium-sized. The library was built for alpha chains, so this beta chain is an off-target read and its size means little. The chain has TRBV21-1 and TRBJ2-6. TRBV21-1 is a documented pseudogene. The CDR3 runs 14 residues. Here the CDR3 DNA reads TGTGCCAGCACCACAGGGACCGGGGCCAACGTCCTGACTTTC. Translated: CASTTGTGANVLTF.

This clonotype ranks as medium-sized. With the library built for alpha chains, this beta chain is off target and its frequency is not meaningful. The chain uses TRBV6-5 and TRBJ2-1; 8 positions match TRBD2. With 5 bases clipped from V and 8 bases from J, the junction kept 5 bases outside the gene matches. The germline gives CDR1 MNHEY, CDR2 SVGAGI. This CDR3 has 13 amino acids. CDR3 in amino acids: CASSRTSGDEQFF. The CDR3 bases are TGTGCCAGCAGTCGAACTAGCGGTGATGAGCAGTTCTTC.

As concerns this clonotype: This beta chain is a stray read from a library made for alpha chains; its abundance is not meaningful. CDR3 protein: CASSWGLAGGPPGGEQFF. CDR3 in DNA: TGTGCCAGCAGCTGGGGACTAGCGGGGGGGCCGCCTGGTGGTGAGCAGTTCTTC. The chain recombines TRBV7-9 with TRBJ2-1, with TRBD2 matching 16 bases. With 4 bases clipped from V and 9 bases from J, the junction kept 12 bases outside the gene matches. The CDR3 loop spans 18 amino acids. The germline V gene has CDR1 SEHNR and CDR2 FQNEAQ (reference sequence).

By its share, this clonotype is large. This beta chain is a stray read from a library made for alpha chains; its abundance is not meaningful. The V gene is TRBV7-2, the J gene TRBJ2-2, with 8 bases lining up with TRBD2. Trimming at V came to 5 bases and at J to 0 bases, leaving 5 bases not matched to a gene. Germline V lookup: CDR1 SGHTA, CDR2 FQGNSA. The CDR3 runs to 16 residues. The CDR3 loop reads CASSPTSASNTGELFF. The CDR3, as DNA: TGTGCCAGCAGCCCGACTAGCGCTTCGAACACCGGGGAGCTGTTTTTT.